The subject of this entry is one T cell receptor (beta chain). As yet, its antigen is unknown. Other nucleotide sequences from this sample produce the same CDR3. It was tens of millions of PBMCs that unsorted samples used for genomic DNA. Every subset had its genomic DNA shared out evenly among several immunoSEQ plates. Unsorted PBMC replicate PCRs drew on about 290 ng DNA, representing about 30,000 T cell genomes. Some clones are missing from TCRdb's copy, which holds only in-frame ones; the method was immunoSEQ multiplex PCR. In the table there are about 530,000 clones, approximately 79% of which are singletons. The sample is drawn from a study of shared clonotypes between healthy human individuals. Notes on the study in general: Expectations were that clonotype sharing among donors would be affected by sequencing depth.

Germline V lookup: CDR1 SGHAT, CDR2 FQNNGV. The V gene end was trimmed by 8 bases and the J gene end by 5 bases; junction bases not matched to a gene: 5. This CDR3 has 12 residues. Sequencing was performed on PBMCs. This sequence joins TRBV11-2 and TRBJ1-2, with 7 bases identical to TRBD1. The TCR originated in a woman aged 40 to 49 in good health. Some clones in this sample may be carry-over from other donors' samples. In DNA form, the CDR3 reads TGTGCCAGCCAGGGACAGAATTATGGCTACACCTTC. Its protein product is CASQGQNYGYTF.